This TCR beta chain originates from a study of metastatic and nonmetastatic thyroid tumors. MiXCR re-clonotyped the PCR reads for TCRdb. The sample holds about 93,000 clones, over 8.5% seen once. Thyroid surgery had not been preceded by any treatment in any patient. Comments on this clone: As yet, its antigen is unknown.

Study results and limitations: Patients with malignant thyroid tumors reportedly had significantly higher TCR beta diversity than those with benign nodules, in blood and tumor.

CDR1 and CDR2 (germline): KGHSH, LQKENI. The CDR3 has 16 residues. V lost 3 bases, J lost 4 bases, and 15 bases lay in between. The sequence was collected from a female donor with papillary thyroid cancer or a benign thyroid nodule (not recorded which). Some clones in this sample may be carry-over from other donors' samples. The chain links TRBV18 to TRBJ2-2; tentative D call: TRBD2 (5 bases). Sequenced input: blood. CDR3 loop: CASSPAASGSTGELFF. In DNA form, the CDR3 reads TGTGCCAGCTCACCTGCCGCGTCGGGGTCCACCGGGGAGCTGTTTTTT.